One sample yielded the 13 T cell receptor beta chains listed below, sequenced in a study of T cell responses to AZD1222 COVID-19 vaccine. Profiling relied on immunoSEQ multiplex PCR, and the TCRdb table lists in-frame clones only, not all of them. The top ten clones hold approximately 21% of a sample with tens of thousands of clones, roughly 84% of them seen once. The sample in question was peripheral blood, obtained on day 0 of AZD1222 vaccination. All receptors derive from an adult in good health.

V and J are TRBV5-1 and TRBJ2-5, with TRBD2 matching 9 bases. CDR3 size: 15 residues. The V gene end was trimmed by 4 bases and the J gene end by 4 bases; junction bases not matched to a gene: 8. Germline CDR1 and CDR2: SGHRS and YFSETQ. The CDR3 reads CASSAFSGGLETQYF. As DNA, the CDR3 is TGCGCCAGCAGCGCCTTCAGCGGGGGGTTAGAGACCCAGTACTTC.

The V call is TRBV19, the J call TRBJ2-5; 9 bases fit TRBD2. The V segment lost 8 bases and the J segment 1 base; nucleotides outside the gene matches: 5. The CDR3 length is 14 residues. Germline V gene lookup returns CDR1 LNHDA and CDR2 SQIVND (reference sequence). The CDR3 here is CASATSGIQETQYF. CDR3 nucleotide sequence: TGTGCCAGTGCGACTAGCGGTATCCAAGAGACCCAGTACTTC.

This chain joins TRBV5-1 and TRBJ2-1; tentatively, D is TRBD1 (6 bases). Trimming took 4 bases from V and 8 from J, leaving 22 bases between them. The CDR3 extends over 16 amino acids. CDR1 SGHRS and CDR2 YFSETQ come from the germline V gene. CDR3 region: CASSASQGTGYDEQFF. The CDR3 DNA reads as TGCGCCAGCAGCGCATCCCAGGGAACAGGGTACGATGAGCAGTTCTTC. Combining the CDR3 with reference TRBV5-1 and TRBJ2-1 gives the whole variable domain KAGVTQTPRYLIKTRGQQVTLSCSPISGHRSVSWYQQTPGQGLQFLFEYFSETQRNKGNFPGRFSGRQFSNSRSEMNVSTLELGDSALYLCASSASQGTGYDEQFFGPGTRLTVL.

This CDR3 reads CASYGGTGGVTDTQYF. For the CDR3, the DNA is TGTGCCAGCTACGGGGGGACAGGGGGCGTCACAGATACGCAGTATTTT. The chain combines TRBV7-2 with TRBJ2-3; TRBD1 agrees at 12 bases. Germline CDR1 SGHTA, CDR2 FQGNSA. The CDR3 is made up of 16 amino acids. Trimming took 8 bases from V and 2 from J; bases not matched to a gene: 8.

The V gene is TRBV7-9, the J gene TRBJ1-6; TRBD1 might be the D (5 bases). In germline, CDR1 is SEHNR, CDR2 FQNEAQ (reference sequence). V lost 2 bases to trimming and J lost 7 bases, with 9 bases between them. This CDR3 contains 14 residues. The CDR3 sequence: CASSLREGNSPLHF. The DNA for the CDR3 is TGTGCCAGCAGCTTACGGGAGGGGAATTCACCCCTCCACTTT.

The chain uses TRBV18 and TRBJ1-2, with no clear D. Germline CDR1 and CDR2: KGHSH and LQKENI. CDR3 length: 15 residues. Trimming left V 5 bases short and J 6 bases short, with 19 bases between. In nucleotides, the CDR3 is TGTGCCAGCTCAGTAACAGCGGGAGGTGGAAATGGCTACACCTTC. Amino acid sequence: CASSVTAGGGNGYTF.

This sequence joins TRBV19 and TRBJ2-5; maybe TRBD1 (6 bases). Germline CDR1 LNHDA, CDR2 SQIVND (reference sequence). The CDR3 is 15 amino acids. The V end lost 11 bases, the J end lost 5 bases, and 24 bases lay between the germline ends. The CDR3 is CALRTAGVGRETQYF. CDR3 DNA sequence: TGTGCCCTCAGGACAGCAGGGGTGGGACGGGAGACCCAGTACTTC. The full variable domain, rest sourced from reference TRBV19 and TRBJ2-5, is DGGITQSPKYLFRKEGQNVTLSCEQNLNHDAMYWYRQDPGQGLRLIYYSQIVNDFQKGDIAEGYSVSREKKESFPLTVTSAQKNPTAFYLCALRTAGVGRETQYFGPGTRLLVL.

V usage is TRBV6-5 and J usage is TRBJ2-3; no definite D call. Per germline, CDR1 MNHEY and CDR2 SVGAGI. Trimming stripped 11 bases from V and 0 bases from J, with 12 bases between. The CDR3 totals 13 residues. CDR3 sequence: CAVVAPSTDTQYF. DNA of the CDR3: TGTGCCGTCGTGGCCCCTAGCACAGATACGCAGTATTTT.

The genes are TRBV7-2 and TRBJ1-2, with D tentatively TRBD1 (6 bases). The CDR3 sequence is 12 residues long. Germline lookup yields CDR1 SGHTA and CDR2 FQGNSA. The V gene lost 4 bases and the J gene lost 7 bases, with 10 bases spanning the gap. DNA for the CDR3: TGTGCCAGCAGCTCACGGACAGCTGGCTACACCTTC. This codes for CASSSRTAGYTF. The variable domain in full, completed from reference TRBV7-2 and TRBJ1-2, reads GAGVSQSPSNKVTEKGKDVELRCDPISGHTALYWYRQSLGQGLEFLIYFQGNSAPDKSGLPSDRFSAERTGGSVSTLTIQRTQQEDSAVYLCASSSRTAGYTFGSGTRLTVV.

This clone was picked up one time. The J gene is TRBJ2-1, the V gene TRBV27, with 7 bases matching TRBD2. The V gene's germline CDR1 is MNHEY and CDR2 SMNVEV (reference sequence). The CDR3 is made up of 15 amino acids. Trimming cost V 2 bases and J 7 bases; bases outside gene matches: 8. The DNA of the CDR3 is TGTGCCAGCAGTTTAAACAGCGGGGCTGGTAATGAGCAGTTCTTC. This translates into CASSLNSGAGNEQFF.

The chain is built from TRBV6-1 and TRBJ1-2, with a weak D call TRBD1 (6 bases). CDR1 is MNHNS and CDR2 is SASEGT in the germline V gene. The CDR3 is 15 residues long. V was pared by 1 base and J by 5 bases, with 14 bases between. The CDR3 sequence is CASSEGTEWLYGYTF. CDR3 sequence (DNA): TGTGCCAGCAGTGAAGGGACAGAGTGGCTATATGGCTACACCTTC.

This clone was seen only a few times. The V gene is TRBV6-5, the J gene TRBJ1-1; the match to TRBD1 covers 8 bases. After removal of 8 bases from V and 7 bases from J, the junction contained 15 bases not matched to a gene. Germline CDR1 is MNHEY and CDR2 is SVGAGI. This CDR3 is 15 amino acids long. The CDR3 here is CASRNTPGGAGEAFF. For the CDR3, the DNA is TGTGCCAGCCGCAACACCCCAGGGGGCGCAGGTGAAGCTTTCTTT.

The rearrangement uses TRBV2 and TRBJ1-5, with 11 bases that match TRBD1. Germline CDR1 reads SNHLY; CDR2 reads FYNNEI. CDR3 size: 16 residues. The V segment lost 7 bases and the J segment 5 bases; nucleotides outside the gene matches: 10. The CDR3 coding sequence is TGTGCCAGCACCGAGGGGGGACAGGGGGGATATCAGCCCCAGCATTTT. This codes for CASTEGGQGGYQPQHF. The full variable domain, with the rest looked up from reference TRBV2 and TRBJ1-5, is EPEVTQTPSHQVTQMGQEVILRCVPISNHLYFYWYRQILGQKVEFLVSFYNNEISEKSEIFDDQFSVERPDGSNFTLKIRSTKLEDSAMYFCASTEGGQGGYQPQHFGDGTRLSIL.